This T cell receptor (beta chain) was recorded in a study of early T cells in non-severe SARS-CoV-2 infection. Study details: Sequencing was performed on bulk RNA from unsorted whole blood, leaving chains unpaired.

This clonotype was counted many times. One entry per CDR3 protein, called by TCRdb with MiXCR from the 5' RACE reads. The sample contains approximately 89,000 distinct CDR3 sequences, about 14% of which appear only once. The CDR3 is made up of 14 amino acids. Germline-derived CDR1 and CDR2 are MNHNY and SVGAGI (reference sequence). Trimming cost V 6 bases and J 1 base, with 13 bases left between them. This sequence was found in an adult who was a healthcare worker with PCR-confirmed SARS-CoV-2 infection or an uninfected control (not recorded which). What was sequenced was whole blood. The chain has TRBV6-6 and TRBJ2-7; D might be TRBD2 (5 bases). The CDR3 is CASRLEEESYEQYF. CDR3 DNA sequence: TGTGCCAGCAGGTTGGAGGAGGAGTCCTACGAGCAGTACTTC.